This T cell receptor beta chain emerged from a study of T-cell reconstitution after alpha-beta-depleted transplantation in children. Study-level results: Reported findings indicate that, about two months after transplant, alpha-beta T cells came from several hundred expanded clones, which were derived from non-depleted graft cells. Some patients showed high day-60 TCRbeta diversity, which derived from surviving recipient T cells and thymic progenitors. When one year had passed after transplant, most T-cell counts and diversity came from newly produced T cells.

Preparing the TCRbeta library involved the use of unique molecular identifiers. TCRdb processed the PCR reads anew with MiXCR; each CDR3 protein has one entry. The data hold roughly 120,000 distinct CDR3 sequences, with roughly 23% observed a single time. This clonotype was seen ten or more times. The antigen is not known. Trimming left V 1 base short and J 2 bases short, with 5 bases between. Germline V gene data show CDR1 as SGHTA and CDR2 as FQGTGA. The CDR3 has 14 residues. The origin of this receptor is a male patient under 10 years old who had a stem cell transplant for chronic granulomatous disease, so the T cells may come from the graft donor. The V gene is TRBV7-3, the J gene TRBJ2-2; unclear D gene. The sequencing here drew on PBMCs, mostly from graft donor cells, taken 180 days after TCRalphabeta/CD19-depleted stem cell transplant. CDR3 coding DNA: TGTGCCAGCAGCTTAAAACCCAACACCGGGGAGCTGTTTTTT. Its translation is CASSLKPNTGELFF.